This TCR beta chain was found in a study of blood T cell repertoires in COVID-19. Participants, about 18 to 90 years old, spanned 25 or so US areas. Cohort allocation depended upon clinical history that participants reported. How the authors handled the data: Amplified reference gene primers provided the basis for estimating nucleated cell counts. Data came from immunoSEQ multiplex PCR; TCRdb stores just in-frame clones and leaves some out. V, J and clone size are taken as reported in that table, and D and trimming were inferred from the DNA itself. The sample contains approximately 200,000 clones, about 91% of which appear only once. Trimming removed 3 bases from V and 4 bases from J; junction bases left unmatched: 5. The CDR3 has 16 amino acids. The V gene's germline CDR1 is LNHDA and CDR2 SQIVND (reference sequence).

The chain joins TRBV19 to TRBJ1-5; 11 bases line up with TRBD1. Sequencing was carried out using PBMCs or T cells enriched from blood (not recorded which). This sequence was found in a woman aged 40 to 50 with acute COVID-19. CDR3 in DNA: TGTGCCAGTAGTATGGCCGGACAGGGGGCGAATCAGCCCCAGCATTTT. Translation gives CASSMAGQGANQPQHF.